Shown below are 10 T cell receptor beta chains from a single sample sequenced in a study of CD8 T cells in ankylosing spondylitis. Each CDR3 protein gets one entry after TCRdb re-called the 5' RACE reads with MiXCR. The repertoire holds fewer than 250,000 distinct CDR3 sequences, with 8% to 11% as singletons. The specimen sequenced was blood, either unsorted or a sorted T cell fraction (not recorded which). Receptors originate from a male donor with ankylosing spondylitis or in good health (not recorded which).

This clonotype turned up a few times. The chain combines TRBV7-2 with TRBJ2-3; D unclear. This CDR3 contains 13 residues. CDR1 and CDR2 from the germline V gene are SGHTA and FQGNSA. V was trimmed by 5 bases and J by 1 base, leaving 7 bases between them. As DNA, the CDR3 is TGTGCCAGCAGCAGATGGGGCACAGATACGCAGTATTTT. It specifies CASSRWGTDTQYF. The full variable domain, with the rest looked up from reference TRBV7-2 and TRBJ2-3, is GAGVSQSPSNKVTEKGKDVELRCDPISGHTALYWYRQSLGQGLEFLIYFQGNSAPDKSGLPSDRFSAERTGGSVSTLTIQRTQQEDSAVYLCASSRWGTDTQYFGPGTRLTVL.

The sample holds a few counts of this clonotype. V usage is TRBV4-2 and J usage is TRBJ1-2; D unresolved. The ends were cut back, 0 bases at V and 7 bases at J, with 18 bases in the middle. Germline CDR1 reads LGHNA; CDR2 reads YNFKEQ. The CDR3 is 16 residues long. The CDR3 region has the DNA TGTGCCAGCAGCCAAGAAGGGCCGGGAAGCTTCGGTGGCTACACCTTC. Amino acids: CASSQEGPGSFGGYTF.

This clonotype was counted a few times. The V and J genes are TRBV25-1 and TRBJ2-3; D uncertain. CDR1 and CDR2 (germline): MGHDK, SYGVNS. This CDR3 spans 12 amino acids. Trimming shortened V by 1 base and J by 10 bases, and 9 bases separated the two germline ends. CDR3 sequence: CASSEFKESQYF. The CDR3 DNA sequence: TGTGCCAGCAGTGAATTCAAGGAATCGCAGTATTTT.

This clonotype was counted at least ten times. The chain uses TRBV12-3 or TRBV12-4 and TRBJ1-1; D is perhaps TRBD1 (6 bases). V shed 6 bases and J shed 5 bases, with 16 bases lying between them. This CDR3 has 14 amino acids. The CDR3 DNA reads as TGTGCCAGCAGCTCCGGGGGGGGCGTAACTGAAGCTTTCTTT. Its translation is CASSSGGGVTEAFF.

This clonotype was picked up many times. The CDR3 loop is CASSLRPGLNTEAFF. The CDR3 DNA sequence: TGCGCCAGCAGCTTGCGCCCTGGACTGAACACTGAAGCTTTCTTT. V usage is TRBV5-1 and J usage is TRBJ1-1; D is undetermined. Trimming removed 1 base from V and 0 bases from J, with 10 bases in between. The CDR3 is 15 amino acids. Germline CDR1 SGHRS, CDR2 YFSETQ.

This clonotype was counted only a few times. The rearrangement joins TRBV5-1 to TRBJ2-4; 8 positions agree with TRBD1. V trimming: 0 bases; J trimming: 6 bases; junction bases outside the gene matches: 8. Per germline, CDR1 SGHRS and CDR2 YFSETQ. The CDR3 is 16 amino acids. The CDR3 nucleotides are TGCGCCAGCAGCTTGGGGGGGACAGGTGGTGGAAACATTCAGTACTTC. As protein: CASSLGGTGGGNIQYF.

Comment on this clonotype: A single base separates this from a much larger clone, so it may be a read error. The rearrangement joins TRBV20-1 to TRBJ2-7; TRBD2 is a possible D gene (5 bases). Germline lookup yields CDR1 DFQATT and CDR2 SNEGSKA (reference sequence). This CDR3 is built from 11 residues. CDR3 DNA: TGCAGTGCTAGTGTAGCGTACGAGCGGTACTTC. Protein: CSASVAYERYF.

This clonotype was recorded many times. V gene TRBV27 combines with J gene TRBJ2-2; D might be TRBD1 or TRBD2, each matching 5 bases. The CDR3 runs 17 residues. Trimming took off 6 bases at V and 0 bases at J, with 17 bases between the two ends. The V gene's germline CDR1 is MNHEY and CDR2 SMNVEV (reference sequence). This CDR3 is CASSRDGLSPNTGELFF. CDR3 bases: TGTGCCAGCAGCCGGGACGGACTCTCACCGAACACCGGGGAGCTGTTTTTT.

This clonotype was seen ten or more times. The J gene is TRBJ1-2, the V gene TRBV29-1; 11 bases map to TRBD1. V lost 7 bases to trimming and J lost 4 bases; unmatched junction nucleotides: 8. This CDR3 spans 14 amino acids. Germline V gives CDR1 SQVTM, CDR2 ANQGSEA. The CDR3 region has the DNA TGCAGCGCCGCCGGGACAGGGGGGTCCTATGGCTACACCTTC. As protein: CSAAGTGGSYGYTF.

This clonotype was seen repeatedly, ten times or more. The J gene is TRBJ2-7, the V gene TRBV20-1; D may be TRBD1 (5 bases). Germline values: CDR1 DFQATT, CDR2 SNEGSKA (reference sequence). The CDR3 consists of 15 residues. Trimming removed 6 bases at V and 0 bases at J, with 18 bases between. CDR3 bases: TGCAGTGCCCCTGGGGCTGGCCAAATCTCCTACGAGCAGTACTTC. Protein product: CSAPGAGQISYEQYF.